The 27 T cell receptor beta chains below were found in one sample sequenced in a study of cytomegalovirus exposure and HLA in healthy donors. The repertoire was sequenced with immunoSEQ multiplex PCR; TCRdb's copy has only in-frame clones and lacks some. The table has under 200,000 clones, around 96% seen once. The source material was PBMCs. The receptors come from a woman aged 18-29 years in good health and CMV-seronegative.

Only one count was recorded for this clone. This chain joins TRBV21-1 and TRBJ2-5; the table names TRBD2, a call not compared with the DNA. TRBV21-1 is a pseudogene. The CDR3 runs 17 residues. CDR3 in DNA: TGTGCCAGCAGCAAAGCGGAGGTAGCGGGGGGGCCGGAGACCCAGTACTTC. Amino acid sequence: CASSKAEVAGGPETQYF.

The J gene is TRBJ2-1, the V gene TRBV2; TRBD2 aligns across 13 bases. This CDR3 region has 16 residues. Germline loops: CDR1 SNHLY, CDR2 FYNNEI. Trimming cost V 7 bases and J 3 bases; bases outside gene matches: 6. DNA for the CDR3: TGTGCCAGCATGAGGACTAGCGGGGGAATCTACAATGAGCAGTTCTTC. Protein sequence: CASMRTSGGIYNEQFF.

This chain connects TRBV4-1 to TRBJ2-1; possible D gene TRBD2, 6 bases. The CDR3 has 13 amino acids. The germline V gene has CDR1 MGHRA and CDR2 YSYEKL. The V gene lost 1 base and the J gene lost 7 bases, with 8 bases spanning the gap. CDR3 in DNA: TGCGCCAGCAGCCAAGTGGGAGGTAATGAGCAGTTCTTC. Translated: CASSQVGGNEQFF.

The rearrangement uses TRBV30 and TRBJ2-7; 9 bases line up with TRBD1. The CDR3 has 13 amino acids. V gave up 5 bases and J gave up 3 bases; unmatched junction bases: 5. Looked up from germline, CDR1 is GTSNPN and CDR2 is SVGIG (reference sequence). CDR3: CAWGTGTYYEQYF. CDR3 nucleotide sequence: TGTGCCTGGGGGACAGGGACCTACTACGAGCAGTACTTC.

The rearrangement joins TRBV15 to TRBJ2-3, with D perhaps matching TRBD2 (6 bases). Germline V gives CDR1 LNHNV, CDR2 YYDKDF (reference sequence). The CDR3 spans 20 residues. Trimming pared 0 bases from V and 0 bases from J, leaving 22 bases between. CDR3 region: CATSRDSTQGGDFSTDTQYF. The CDR3 DNA reads TGTGCCACCAGCAGAGATTCGACCCAAGGAGGGGACTTTAGCACAGATACGCAGTATTTT.

This chain joins TRBV18 and TRBJ1-1, with TRBD1 matching 8 bases. Trimming took 2 bases from V and 7 from J; bases not matched to a gene: 3. Germline V CDR1 and CDR2: KGHSH, LQKENI. CDR3 length: 13 residues. CDR3: CASSPAGGGEAFF. The CDR3 DNA is TGTGCCAGCTCACCAGCAGGGGGCGGTGAAGCTTTCTTT. The full variable domain, rest sourced from reference TRBV18 and TRBJ1-1, is NAGVMQNPRHLVRRRGQEARLRCSPMKGHSHVYWYRQLPEEGLKFMVYLQKENIIDESGMPKERFSAEFPKEGPSILRIQQVVRGDSAAYFCASSPAGGGEAFFGQGTRLTVV.

A single count supports this clone. The J gene is TRBJ2-1, the V gene TRBV7-6; TRBD1 matches at 9 bases. This CDR3 comprises 13 residues. The germline gives CDR1 SGHVS, CDR2 FNYEAQ. J was trimmed by 9 bases and V by 4 bases; bases with no gene match: 4. The CDR3 sequence is CASSSTGGFEQFF. The CDR3 DNA is TGTGCCAGCAGCTCAACAGGGGGCTTTGAGCAGTTCTTC.

The genes are TRBV11-3 and TRBJ2-2; TRBD2 is a possible D gene (5 bases). Per the germline V gene, CDR1 is SGHNT and CDR2 is YENEEA. This CDR3 is built from 14 residues. The V end was cut by 0 bases, the J end by 6 bases, with 8 bases between. CDR3 bases: TGTGCCAGCAGCTTAGATCGGGGAGCCGGGGAGCTGTTTTTT. This gives the protein CASSLDRGAGELFF. The full variable domain, completed using reference TRBV11-3 and TRBJ2-2, is EAGVVQSPRYKIIEKKQPVAFWCNPISGHNTLYWYLQNLGQGPELLIRYENEEAVDDSQLPKDRFSAERLKGVDSTLKIQPAELGDSAVYLCASSLDRGAGELFFGEGSRLTVL.

This clone was observed once. The chain carries TRBV18 and TRBJ1-4, with 8 bases fitting TRBD1. Germline V gene lookup returns CDR1 KGHSH and CDR2 LQKENI. With V trimmed by 0 bases and J by 6 bases, 12 bases remained unmatched. This CDR3 is built from 18 residues. The CDR3 DNA reads TGTGCCAGCTCACCACCGGGGTTAGAACAGGGGGAGCATGAAAAACTGTTTTTT. Its protein is CASSPPGLEQGEHEKLFF.

CDR3 in DNA: TGTGCCAGCAGTTACTCCGGGGGACCCCAGGGCTATGGCTACACCTTC. Its protein product is CASSYSGGPQGYGYTF. This chain connects TRBV6-7 to TRBJ1-2, with TRBD1 as a possible D gene (5 bases). TRBV6-7 is recorded as an ORF, its role being uncertain. V gave up 0 bases and J gave up 4 bases, with 15 bases separating them. This CDR3 is built from 16 residues.

The V and J genes are TRBV19 and TRBJ2-7; 7 nucleotides agree with TRBD1. The CDR3 consists of 14 residues. CDR1 and CDR2 (germline): LNHDA, SQIVND (reference sequence). V dropped 7 bases and J dropped 2; count of bases not matched to a gene: 8. CDR3 nucleotides: TGTGCCAGTAAGACCGGGACAGCAGCCTACGAGCAGTACTTC. Amino acid sequence: CASKTGTAAYEQYF.

V and J are TRBV2 and TRBJ1-5, with TRBD1 identical over 7 bases. Germline V gene sequence: CDR1 SNHLY, CDR2 FYNNEI. This CDR3 is built from 16 residues. The V gene end was trimmed by 5 bases and the J gene end by 7 bases; junction bases not matched to a gene: 14. The chain's CDR3 is CASSSPGQGDGQPQHF. The CDR3 DNA reads TGTGCCAGCAGTTCTCCGGGGCAGGGGGATGGGCAGCCCCAGCATTTT.

The rearrangement links TRBV12-1 to TRBJ1-1; the D call of TRBD1 is as the table states it, not checked on the DNA. TRBV12-1 counts as a pseudogene. This CDR3 has 16 residues. The CDR3 sequence is CASSPAGSPLHTEAFF. CDR3 coding DNA: TGTGCCAGCAGCCCAGCAGGGTCTCCGCTCCACACTGAAGCTTTCTTT.

This chain joins TRBV30 and TRBJ1-1, with no clear D. CDR3 length: 13 amino acids. Looked up from germline, CDR1 is GTSNPN and CDR2 is SVGIG (reference sequence). The V end was cut by 3 bases, the J end by 4 bases, with 12 bases between. The CDR3 loop is CAWREGARTEAFF. For the CDR3, the DNA is TGTGCCTGGAGGGAAGGAGCGCGCACTGAAGCTTTCTTT.

This clone has a handful of counts. This sequence joins TRBV6-6 and TRBJ2-5; D possibly corresponds to TRBD1 (5 bases). Germline V lookup: CDR1 MNHNY, CDR2 SVGAGI (reference sequence). This CDR3 has 12 amino acids. The V and J ends lost 4 bases and 5 bases respectively, with 8 bases between them. DNA for the CDR3: TGTGCCAGCAGTTCAGGGTACGAGACCCAGTACTTC. It specifies CASSSGYETQYF.

This chain links TRBV6-1 with TRBJ1-2; 7 bases agree with TRBD1. Germline V lookup: CDR1 MNHNS, CDR2 SASEGT. The CDR3 has 15 residues. With V trimmed by 1 base and J by 4 bases, 6 bases remained unmatched. For the CDR3, the DNA is TGTGCCAGCAGTGAAGTAGGCGCAGGGGGCTATGGCTACACCTTC. It codes for CASSEVGAGGYGYTF.

The rearrangement links TRBV9 to TRBJ1-2; TRBD1 matches 8 bases. V trimming: 0 bases; J trimming: 3 bases; junction bases outside the gene matches: 4. The CDR3 spans 15 residues. Germline V gene lookup returns CDR1 SGDLS and CDR2 YYNGEE. CDR3 bases: TGTGCCAGCAGCGTAGCCCCAGGGGGCGACTATGGCTACACCTTC. This sequence encodes CASSVAPGGDYGYTF. The complete variable domain, with remaining parts taken from reference TRBV9 and TRBJ1-2, reads DSGVTQTPKHLITATGQRVTLRCSPRSGDLSVYWYQQSLDQGLQFLIQYYNGEERAKGNILERFSAQQFPDLHSELNLSSLELGDSALYFCASSVAPGGDYGYTFGSGTRLTVV.

V and J are TRBV7-2 and TRBJ2-1; 9 bases fit TRBD2. V was clipped by 2 bases and J by 1 base; unmatched bases: 0. In germline, CDR1 is SGHTA, CDR2 FQGNSA. This CDR3 is built from 15 residues. CDR3 loop: CASSLSGGSYNEQFF. The CDR3 DNA reads TGTGCCAGCAGCTTAAGCGGGGGGTCCTACAATGAGCAGTTCTTC.

This clone was counted a few times. This chain's CDR3 is CASSLDGRDYGYTF. DNA for the CDR3: TGCGCCAGCAGCTTGGATGGCAGGGACTATGGCTACACCTTC. The V gene is TRBV5-1, the J gene TRBJ1-2, with a tentative D call TRBD1 (5 bases). Trimming shortened V by 0 bases and J by 3 bases, and 9 bases separated the two germline ends. The germline V gene has CDR1 SGHRS and CDR2 YFSETQ. CDR3 length: 14 amino acids.

This chain links TRBV6-1 with TRBJ1-2; 10 positions agree with TRBD1. From germline, CDR1 is MNHNS and CDR2 SASEGT. The V and J ends lost 2 bases and 0 bases, in that order; junction bases with no gene match: 6. This CDR3 contains 17 residues. The CDR3 region has the DNA TGTGCCAGCAGTGAACCGGGACAGGGGTACTCTAACTATGGCTACACCTTC. Its protein is CASSEPGQGYSNYGYTF.

The rearrangement uses TRBV5-5 and TRBJ1-2; the D is unclear. The CDR3 consists of 14 residues. V was clipped by 2 bases and J by 3 bases, with 11 bases between them. Germline V gives CDR1 SGHKS, CDR2 YYEKEE (reference sequence). The CDR3 spells CASSFAAGDYGYTF. CDR3 nucleotides: TGTGCCAGCAGCTTCGCAGCGGGAGACTATGGCTACACCTTC.

The chain uses TRBV7-9 and TRBJ2-1; TRBD2 matches at 8 bases. V was pared by 1 base and J by 5 bases, with 10 bases of the junction left unmatched. Per germline, CDR1 SEHNR and CDR2 FQNEAQ (reference sequence). This CDR3 spans 17 amino acids. CDR3 sequence: CASSLGGRLAGDNEQFF. The CDR3 nucleotides are TGTGCCAGCAGCTTAGGCGGTCGGCTAGCGGGTGACAATGAGCAGTTCTTC.

The chain is built from TRBV7-2 and TRBJ2-7, with 11 bases identical to TRBD2. Germline V gene lookup returns CDR1 SGHTA and CDR2 FQGNSA. The length of the CDR3 is 14 residues. Unmatched junction bases numbered 3, after V lost 5 bases and J lost 3 bases. CDR3 sequence reads: CASSHSGGGYEQYF. Here the CDR3 DNA reads TGTGCCAGCAGCCATAGCGGGGGGGGCTACGAGCAGTACTTC.

The CDR3: CASSIGTSGTDTQYF. The CDR3 DNA follows: TGTGCCAGTAGTATAGGGACTAGCGGCACAGATACGCAGTATTTT. The chain carries TRBV19 and TRBJ2-3, with 9 bases aligning to TRBD2. This CDR3 contains 15 residues. Looked up from germline, CDR1 is LNHDA and CDR2 is SQIVND (reference sequence). V trimming: 1 base; J trimming: 1 base; junction bases outside the gene matches: 0.

The rearrangement joins TRBV2 to TRBJ2-2; D is unresolved. This CDR3 is built from 15 residues. Germline CDR1 reads SNHLY; CDR2 reads FYNNEI. The V and J ends lost 7 bases and 3 bases respectively, with 15 bases between them. The CDR3 loop reads CASTWQNPDTGELFF. CDR3 DNA sequence: TGTGCCAGCACCTGGCAGAACCCCGACACCGGGGAGCTGTTTTTT.

The chain carries TRBV30 and TRBJ2-5; TRBD1 is a possible D gene (5 bases). CDR3 length: 13 amino acids. Germline V lookup: CDR1 GTSNPN, CDR2 SVGIG (reference sequence). Trimming cost V 4 bases and J 1 base, with 10 bases left between them. The CDR3 nucleotides are TGTGCCTGGACCACGACAGCCCAAGAGACCCAGTACTTC. Protein: CAWTTTAQETQYF.

The chain carries TRBV5-4 and TRBJ1-1, with D perhaps matching TRBD1 (5 bases). The CDR3 is 14 residues long. Germline V gene lookup returns CDR1 SGHNT and CDR2 YYREEE (reference sequence). The ends were cut back, 3 bases at V and 1 base at J, with 10 bases in the middle. In nucleotides, the CDR3 is TGTGCCAGCAGCTCTCGACAGTGGAACACTGAAGCTTTCTTT. Amino acid sequence: CASSSRQWNTEAFF.